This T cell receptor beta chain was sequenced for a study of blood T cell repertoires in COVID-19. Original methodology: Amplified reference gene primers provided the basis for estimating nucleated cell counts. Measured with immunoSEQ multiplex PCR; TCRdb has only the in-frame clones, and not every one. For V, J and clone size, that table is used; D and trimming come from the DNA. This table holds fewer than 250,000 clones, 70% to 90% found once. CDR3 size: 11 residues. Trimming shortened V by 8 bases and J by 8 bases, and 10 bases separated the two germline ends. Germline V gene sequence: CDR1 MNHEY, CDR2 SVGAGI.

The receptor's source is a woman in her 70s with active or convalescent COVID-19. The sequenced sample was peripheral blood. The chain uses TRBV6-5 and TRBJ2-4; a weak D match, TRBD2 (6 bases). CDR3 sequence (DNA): TGTGCCAGCTCACGCGGGGACATTCAGTACTTC. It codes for CASSRGDIQYF.